The sequence of this T cell receptor beta chain was determined in a study of tumor and adjacent non-tumor tissue in lung cancer. Study information: Histology: about a dozen adenocarcinoma, a couple of squamous cell carcinoma, 1 small cell lung cancer.

The study, taken as a whole, reports: In normal lung, the top 100 clones were significantly more dominant than in tumor.

TCRbeta libraries were built with three rounds of nested PCR, modified from ARM-PCR. Using its own MiXCR run on the multiplex PCR reads, TCRdb lists one record per CDR3 protein. Of approximately 150,000 distinct CDR3 sequences in the sample, roughly 70% were seen once. RNA was extracted from bulk tissue without any cell sorting. A word on this clonotype: Antigen: not known.

The germline CDR1 and CDR2 sequences are GTSNPN and SVGIG (reference sequence). This CDR3 contains 15 residues. V lost 2 bases and J 1 base, leaving 13 bases between the germline ends. The clonotype comes from a man aged 60 to 75 with small cell lung cancer. The chain is built from TRBV30 and TRBJ2-3; D ambiguous. Sequencing used lung tumor tissue. The CDR3: CAWSPWSGGTDTQYF. DNA of the CDR3: TGTGCCTGGAGTCCATGGTCCGGCGGCACAGATACGCAGTATTTT.